This TCR beta chain was captured in a study of blood T cell repertoires in COVID-19 (dated by TCRdb to about 2020). Regarding the complete study: Samples covering the acute and convalescent phases of COVID-19 were provided by collaborators in the United States, Italy and Spain. The prospective study material was composed of cDNA or gDNA derived from T cells, B-cell-depleted T cells, or PBMCs. Subjects who had been exposed to COVID-19, were actively infected with it, or had recovered from it provided the deeply sampled blood TCRbeta repertoires that made up the dataset. The repertoires were released in a freely available public database meant as a resource for research on the immune response to SARS-CoV-2. Samples came from the ongoing ImmuneRACE study (first 160 participants) plus 1,254 subjects from 6 global collaborators. Sample metadata almost always included a de-identified subject ID, COVID-19 status, age in years and sex. Where HLA class I and class II types were available, the types were taken from metadata supplied by the sample provider, not from assay-based typing. Summary of the overall study and its limitations: Clinical and demographic metadata were provided uncurated, with the amount varying by source and participant.

Of note for this clone: It has no known antigen specificity. No quality values exist for individual bases; no much larger clone is one base distant.

The immunoSEQ Assay, a bias-controlled multiplex PCR, was used to amplify TCRbeta CDR3 regions from genomic DNA. Regarding the original processing steps: Within the assay, amplification of reference gene primers was used to estimate how many nucleated cells each sample contained. Sequence reads were collapsed and filtered to measure the absolute abundance of every unique TCRbeta CDR3 rearrangement. For each sample, productive Simpson clonality was calculated by taking the square root of Simpson's diversity index across productive rearrangements. TCRdb mirrors the immuneACCESS table, restricted to in-frame sequences. Some clones are absent from its copies; in checked studies, under half trace to an unresolved V gene, and the reason for the others is unknown. For V, J and clone size, that table is used; D and trimming come from the DNA. The sample has approximately 180,000 clones on record, over 75% of them singletons. Under 3.5% of the sample is taken by the ten largest.

Each collaborating institution followed its own protocols to collect whole blood in K2EDTA tubes. Collaborator samples were shipped for TCRbeta analysis as frozen whole blood, isolated PBMCs, or DNA extracted from either sample type. Compared with germline, V lacks 1 base and J lacks 4 bases; bases without a gene match: 4. There are 16 amino acids in the CDR3, from cysteine to phenylalanine inclusive. Of the read, only the CDR3 DNA is kept; its 48 bases are in frame from base 1. CDR1 and CDR2 (ENHRY, SYGVKD) derive from the germline V gene. This clonotype was sampled from a man in his 60s with acute or convalescent COVID-19. What was sequenced was peripheral blood. The V and J segments used are TRBV10-3 and TRBJ2-2; the central 9 bases match TRBD2. The CDR3 protein sequence reads: CAISEWKTSGTGELFF. The bases are TGTGCCATCAGTGAGTGGAAGACTAGCGGCACCGGGGAGCTGTTTTTT.